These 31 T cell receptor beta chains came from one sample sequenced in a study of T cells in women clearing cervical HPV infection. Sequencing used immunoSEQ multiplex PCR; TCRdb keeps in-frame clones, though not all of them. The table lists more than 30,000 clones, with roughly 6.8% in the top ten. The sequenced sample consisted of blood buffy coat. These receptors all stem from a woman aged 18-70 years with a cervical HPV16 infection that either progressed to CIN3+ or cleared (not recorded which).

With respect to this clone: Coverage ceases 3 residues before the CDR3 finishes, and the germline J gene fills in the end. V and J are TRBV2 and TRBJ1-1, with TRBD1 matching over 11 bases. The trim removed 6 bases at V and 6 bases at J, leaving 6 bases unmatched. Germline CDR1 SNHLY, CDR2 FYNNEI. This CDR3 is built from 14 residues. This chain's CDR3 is CASSPDRGQPEAFF. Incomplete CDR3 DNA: TGTGCCAGCAGCCCGGACAGGGGGCAGCCTGAA.

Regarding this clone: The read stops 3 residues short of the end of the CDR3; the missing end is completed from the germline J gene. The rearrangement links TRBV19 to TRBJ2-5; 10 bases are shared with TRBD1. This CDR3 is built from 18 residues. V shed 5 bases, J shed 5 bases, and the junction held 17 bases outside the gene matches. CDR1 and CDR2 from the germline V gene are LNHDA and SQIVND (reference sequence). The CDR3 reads CASSLGPHDRGRSETQYF. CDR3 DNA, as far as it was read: TGTGCCAGTAGTTTGGGCCCCCACGACAGGGGGCGCAGCGAGACC.

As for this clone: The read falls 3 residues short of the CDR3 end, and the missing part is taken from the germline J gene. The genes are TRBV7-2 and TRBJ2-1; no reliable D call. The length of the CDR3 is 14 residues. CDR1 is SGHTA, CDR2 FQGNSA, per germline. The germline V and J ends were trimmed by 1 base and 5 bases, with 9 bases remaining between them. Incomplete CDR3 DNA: TGTGCCAGCAGCTTAGGCCAGGCAAACAATGAG. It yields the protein CASSLGQANNE. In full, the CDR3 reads CASSLGQANNEQFF.

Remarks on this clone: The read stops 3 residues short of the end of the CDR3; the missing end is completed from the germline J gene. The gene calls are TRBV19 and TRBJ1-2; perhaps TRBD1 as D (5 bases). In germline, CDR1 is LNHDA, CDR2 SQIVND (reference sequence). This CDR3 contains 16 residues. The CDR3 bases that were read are TGTGCCAGTAGTTTCCGGGGGGGAGTTAGCACAGATACC. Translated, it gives CASSFRGGVSTDT. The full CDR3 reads CASSFRGGVSTDTYTF.

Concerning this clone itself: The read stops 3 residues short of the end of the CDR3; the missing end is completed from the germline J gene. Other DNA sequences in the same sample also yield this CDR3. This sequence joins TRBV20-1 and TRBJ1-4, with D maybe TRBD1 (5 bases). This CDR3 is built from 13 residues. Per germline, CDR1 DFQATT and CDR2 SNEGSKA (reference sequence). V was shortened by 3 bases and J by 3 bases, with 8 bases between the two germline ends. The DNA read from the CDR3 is TGCAGTGCTAGGGGGGGTCCTAATGAAAAA. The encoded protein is CSARGGPNEK. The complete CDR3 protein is CSARGGPNEKLFF.

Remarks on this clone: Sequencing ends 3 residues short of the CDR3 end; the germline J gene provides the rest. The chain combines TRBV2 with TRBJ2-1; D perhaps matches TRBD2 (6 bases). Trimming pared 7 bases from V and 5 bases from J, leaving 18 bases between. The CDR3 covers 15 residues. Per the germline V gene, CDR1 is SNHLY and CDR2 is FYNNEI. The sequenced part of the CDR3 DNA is TGTGCCAGCAATGATTTACGCGGGAAGAACAATGAG. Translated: CASNDLRGKNNE. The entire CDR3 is CASNDLRGKNNEQFF.

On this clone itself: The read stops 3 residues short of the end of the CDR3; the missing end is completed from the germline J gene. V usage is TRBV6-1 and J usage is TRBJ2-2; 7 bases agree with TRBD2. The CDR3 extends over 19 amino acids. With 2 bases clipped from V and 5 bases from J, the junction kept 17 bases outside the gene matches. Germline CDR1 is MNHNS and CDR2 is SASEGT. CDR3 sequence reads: CASSEWTWGLAAGTGELFF. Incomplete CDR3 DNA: TGTGCCAGCAGTGAATGGACGTGGGGTCTAGCGGCAGGGACCGGGGAG.

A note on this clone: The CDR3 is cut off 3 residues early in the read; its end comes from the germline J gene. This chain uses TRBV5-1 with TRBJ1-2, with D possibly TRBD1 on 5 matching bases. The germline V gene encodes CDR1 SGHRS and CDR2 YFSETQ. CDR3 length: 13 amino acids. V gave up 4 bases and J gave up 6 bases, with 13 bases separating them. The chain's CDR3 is CASSPPWGDGYTF. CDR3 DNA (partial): TGCGCCAGCAGCCCACCGTGGGGCGATGGC.

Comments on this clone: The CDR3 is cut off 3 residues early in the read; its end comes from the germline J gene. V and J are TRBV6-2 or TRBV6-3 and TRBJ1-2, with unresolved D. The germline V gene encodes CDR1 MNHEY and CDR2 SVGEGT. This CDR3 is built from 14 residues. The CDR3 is CASSSQISGNTYTF. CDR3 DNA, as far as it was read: TGTGCCAGCAGTTCTCAGATTAGCGGGAATACC.

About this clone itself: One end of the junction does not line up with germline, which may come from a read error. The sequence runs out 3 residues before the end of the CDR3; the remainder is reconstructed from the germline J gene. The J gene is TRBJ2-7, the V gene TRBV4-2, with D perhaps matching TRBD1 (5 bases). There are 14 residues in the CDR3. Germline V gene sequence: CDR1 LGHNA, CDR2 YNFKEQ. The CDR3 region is CASSQRRGPYEQYF. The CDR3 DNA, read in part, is TGCGCCAGCAGCCAACGAAGGGGTCCCTACGAG.

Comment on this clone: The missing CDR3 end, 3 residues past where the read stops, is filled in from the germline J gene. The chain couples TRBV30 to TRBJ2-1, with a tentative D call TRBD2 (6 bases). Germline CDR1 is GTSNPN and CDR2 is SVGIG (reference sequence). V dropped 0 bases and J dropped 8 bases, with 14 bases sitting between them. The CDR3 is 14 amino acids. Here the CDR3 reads CAWSVLARGDEQFF. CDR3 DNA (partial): TGTGCCTGGAGTGTACTAGCCCGAGGCGATGAG.

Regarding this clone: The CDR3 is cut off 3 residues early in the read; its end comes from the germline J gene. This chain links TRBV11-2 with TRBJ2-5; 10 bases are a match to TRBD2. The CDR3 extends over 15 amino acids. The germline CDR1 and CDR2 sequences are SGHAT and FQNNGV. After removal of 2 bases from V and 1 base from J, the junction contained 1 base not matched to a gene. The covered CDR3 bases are TGTGCCAGCAGCTTATTAGCGGGAGGCCAAGAGACC. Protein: CASSLLAGGQET. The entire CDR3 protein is CASSLLAGGQETQYF.

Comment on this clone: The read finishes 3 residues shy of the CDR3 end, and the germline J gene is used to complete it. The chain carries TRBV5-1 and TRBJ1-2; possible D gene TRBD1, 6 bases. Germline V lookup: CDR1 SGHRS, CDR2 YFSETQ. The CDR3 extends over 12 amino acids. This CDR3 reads CASSLGGYDYTF. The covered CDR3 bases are TGCGCCAGCAGTCTAGGGGGTTACGAC.

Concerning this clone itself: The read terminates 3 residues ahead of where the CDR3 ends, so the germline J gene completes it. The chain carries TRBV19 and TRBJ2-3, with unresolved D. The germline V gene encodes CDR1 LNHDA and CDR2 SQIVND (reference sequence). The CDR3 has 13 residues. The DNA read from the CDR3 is TGTGCCAGTAATCGGGTTAGAGGAGAGACG. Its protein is CASNRVRGET. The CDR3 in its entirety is CASNRVRGETQYF.

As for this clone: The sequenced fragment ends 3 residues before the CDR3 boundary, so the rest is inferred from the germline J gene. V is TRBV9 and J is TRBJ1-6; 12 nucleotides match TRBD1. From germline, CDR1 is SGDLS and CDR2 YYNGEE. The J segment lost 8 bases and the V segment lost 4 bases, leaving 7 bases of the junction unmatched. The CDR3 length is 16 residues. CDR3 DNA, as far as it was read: TGTGCCAGCAGCCCGACCGGGGACAGGGGGCATTCACCC. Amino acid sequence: CASSPTGDRGHSP. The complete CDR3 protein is CASSPTGDRGHSPLHF.

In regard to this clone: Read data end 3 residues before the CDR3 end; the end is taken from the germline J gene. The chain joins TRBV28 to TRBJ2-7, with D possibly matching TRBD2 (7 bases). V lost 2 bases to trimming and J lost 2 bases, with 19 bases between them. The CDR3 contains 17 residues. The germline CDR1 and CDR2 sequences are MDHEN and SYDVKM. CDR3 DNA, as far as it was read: TGTGCCAGCAGTTTACGCCGCGGGGGCTGGGGGACCTACGAG. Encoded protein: CASSLRRGGWGTYE. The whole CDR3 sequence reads CASSLRRGGWGTYEQYF.

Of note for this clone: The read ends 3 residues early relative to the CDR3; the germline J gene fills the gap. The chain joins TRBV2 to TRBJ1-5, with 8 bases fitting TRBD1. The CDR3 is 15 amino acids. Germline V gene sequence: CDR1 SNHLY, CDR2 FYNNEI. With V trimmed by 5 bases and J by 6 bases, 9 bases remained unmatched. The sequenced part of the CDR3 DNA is TGTGCCAGCAGTTATAGGGAGACAGGGGTTCAGCCC. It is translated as CASSYRETGVQP. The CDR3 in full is CASSYRETGVQPQHF.

The CDR3 sequence: CASSQAAGNYNEQFF. The covered CDR3 bases are TGTGCCAGCAGCCAAGCAGCGGGTAACTACAATGAG. This rearrangement joins TRBV3-1 (or the pseudogene TRBV3-2) to TRBJ2-1, with D possibly matching TRBD2 (6 bases). The read ends 3 residues early relative to the CDR3; the germline J gene fills the gap. Germline CDR1 and CDR2: LGHDT and YNNKEL (reference sequence). V gave up 1 base and J gave up 3 bases, with 10 bases separating them. The CDR3 extends over 15 amino acids.

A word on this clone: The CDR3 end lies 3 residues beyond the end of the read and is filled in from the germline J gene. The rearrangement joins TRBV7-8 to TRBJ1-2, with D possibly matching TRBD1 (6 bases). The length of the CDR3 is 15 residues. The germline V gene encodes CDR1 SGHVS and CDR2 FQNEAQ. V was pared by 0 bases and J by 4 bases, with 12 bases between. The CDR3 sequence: CASSLASGAAYGYTF. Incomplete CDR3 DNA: TGTGCCAGCAGCTTAGCGTCAGGGGCTGCCTATGGC.

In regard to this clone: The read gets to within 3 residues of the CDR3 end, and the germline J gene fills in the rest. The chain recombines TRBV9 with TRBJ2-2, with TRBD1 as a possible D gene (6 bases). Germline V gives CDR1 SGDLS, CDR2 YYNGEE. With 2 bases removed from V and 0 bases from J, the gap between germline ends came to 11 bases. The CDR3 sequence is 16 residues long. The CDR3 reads CASSVIRTANTGELFF. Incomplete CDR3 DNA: TGTGCCAGCAGCGTCATAAGGACAGCGAACACCGGGGAG.

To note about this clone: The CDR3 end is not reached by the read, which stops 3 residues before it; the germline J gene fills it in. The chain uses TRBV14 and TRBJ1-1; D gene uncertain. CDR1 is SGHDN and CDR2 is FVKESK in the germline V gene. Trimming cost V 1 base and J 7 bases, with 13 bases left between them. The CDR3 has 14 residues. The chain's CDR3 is CASSQAPGLSEAFF. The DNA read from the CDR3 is TGTGCCAGCAGCCAAGCCCCGGGGTTGAGTGAA. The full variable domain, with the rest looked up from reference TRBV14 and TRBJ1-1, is EAGVTQFPSHSVIEKGQTVTLRCDPISGHDNLYWYRRVMGKEIKFLLHFVKESKQDESGMPNNRFLAERTGGTYSTLKVQPAELEDSGVYFCASSQAPGLSEAFFGQGTRLTVV.

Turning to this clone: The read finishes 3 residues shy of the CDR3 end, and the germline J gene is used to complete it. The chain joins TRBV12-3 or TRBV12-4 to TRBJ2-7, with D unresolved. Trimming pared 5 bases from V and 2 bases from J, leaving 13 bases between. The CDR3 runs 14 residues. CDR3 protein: CASSVGPGTYEQYF. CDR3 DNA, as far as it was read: TGTGCCAGCAGTGTAGGGCCAGGAACCTACGAG.

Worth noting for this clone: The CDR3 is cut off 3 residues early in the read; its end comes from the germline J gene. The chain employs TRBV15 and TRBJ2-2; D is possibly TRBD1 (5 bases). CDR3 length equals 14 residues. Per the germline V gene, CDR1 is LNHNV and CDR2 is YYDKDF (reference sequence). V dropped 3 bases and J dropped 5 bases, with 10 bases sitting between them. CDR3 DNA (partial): TGTGCCACCAGCAGCCCCCAGGGTACCGGGGAG. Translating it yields CATSSPQGTGE. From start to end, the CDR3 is CATSSPQGTGELFF.

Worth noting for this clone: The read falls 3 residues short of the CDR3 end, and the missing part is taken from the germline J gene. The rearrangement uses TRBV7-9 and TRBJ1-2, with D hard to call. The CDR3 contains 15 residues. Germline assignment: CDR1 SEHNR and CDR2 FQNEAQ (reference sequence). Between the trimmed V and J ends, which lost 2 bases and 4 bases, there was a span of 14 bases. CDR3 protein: CASSLSSSSLYGYTF. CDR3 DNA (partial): TGTGCCAGCAGCTTATCAAGCTCCTCGCTCTATGGC.

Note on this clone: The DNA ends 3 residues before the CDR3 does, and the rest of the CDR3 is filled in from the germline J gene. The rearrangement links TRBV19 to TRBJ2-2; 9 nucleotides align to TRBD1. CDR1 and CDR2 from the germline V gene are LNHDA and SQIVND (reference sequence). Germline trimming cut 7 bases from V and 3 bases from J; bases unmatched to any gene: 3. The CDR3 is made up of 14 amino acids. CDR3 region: CASNGDRDTGELFF. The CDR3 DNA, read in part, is TGTGCCAGTAATGGGGACAGGGACACCGGGGAG. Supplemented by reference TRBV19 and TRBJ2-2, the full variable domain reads DGGITQSPKYLFRKEGQNVTLSCEQNLNHDAMYWYRQDPGQGLRLIYYSQIVNDFQKGDIAEGYSVSREKKESFPLTVTSAQKNPTAFYLCASNGDRDTGELFFGEGSRLTVL.

Incomplete CDR3 DNA: TGTGCCTGGAGTAGGTTCCCCACCCGTAACGAC. This encodes CAWSRFPTRND. The entire CDR3 is CAWSRFPTRNDYTF. The V and J genes are TRBV30 and TRBJ1-2; D is unclear. The CDR3 end falls 3 residues outside the read, so it is completed with the germline J gene. CDR1 and CDR2 (germline): GTSNPN, SVGIG (reference sequence). The CDR3 consists of 14 residues.

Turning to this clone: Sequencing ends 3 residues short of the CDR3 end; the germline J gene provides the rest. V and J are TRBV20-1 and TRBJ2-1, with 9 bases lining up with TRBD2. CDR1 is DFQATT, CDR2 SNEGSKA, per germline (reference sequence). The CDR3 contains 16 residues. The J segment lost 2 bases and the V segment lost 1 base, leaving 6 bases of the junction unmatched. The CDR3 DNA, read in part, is TGCAGTGCTAGAGTTGCACGCGGGAGGGCCTACAATGAG. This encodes CSARVARGRAYNE. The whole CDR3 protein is CSARVARGRAYNEQFF.

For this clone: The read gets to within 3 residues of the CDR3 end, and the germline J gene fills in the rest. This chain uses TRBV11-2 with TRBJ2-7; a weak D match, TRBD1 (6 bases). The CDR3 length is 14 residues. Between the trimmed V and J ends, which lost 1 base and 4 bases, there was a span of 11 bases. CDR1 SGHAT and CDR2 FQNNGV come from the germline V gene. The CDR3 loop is CASSLVDRRYEQYF. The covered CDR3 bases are TGTGCCAGCAGCTTAGTTGACAGGAGATACGAG.

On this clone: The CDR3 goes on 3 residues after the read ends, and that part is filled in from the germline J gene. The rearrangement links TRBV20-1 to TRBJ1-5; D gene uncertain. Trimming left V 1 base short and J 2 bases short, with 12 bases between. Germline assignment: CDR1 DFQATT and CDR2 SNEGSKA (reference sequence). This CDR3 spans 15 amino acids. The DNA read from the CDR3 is TGCAGTGCTAGAGGAGTCCGCACGGGCAATCAGCCC. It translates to CSARGVRTGNQP. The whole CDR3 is CSARGVRTGNQPQHF.

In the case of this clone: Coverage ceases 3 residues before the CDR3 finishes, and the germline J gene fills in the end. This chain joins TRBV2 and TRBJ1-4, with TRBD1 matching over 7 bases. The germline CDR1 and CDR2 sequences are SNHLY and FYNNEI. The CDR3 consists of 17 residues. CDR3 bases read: TGTGCCAGCAGTGAAAGGGGACAGCCCGGCGGTAATTCACCA. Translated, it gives CASSERGQPGGNSP. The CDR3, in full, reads CASSERGQPGGNSPLFF.

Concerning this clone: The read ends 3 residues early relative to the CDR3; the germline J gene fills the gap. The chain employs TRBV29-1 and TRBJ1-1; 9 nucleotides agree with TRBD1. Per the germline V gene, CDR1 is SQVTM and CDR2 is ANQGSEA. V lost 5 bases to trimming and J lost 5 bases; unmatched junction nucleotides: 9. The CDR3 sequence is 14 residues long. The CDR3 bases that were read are TGCAGCGTTCGACGGGACAGGGCGGGTACTGAA. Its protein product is CSVRRDRAGTE. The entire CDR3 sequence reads CSVRRDRAGTEAFF. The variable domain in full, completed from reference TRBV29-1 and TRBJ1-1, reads SAVISQKPSRDICQRGTSLTIQCQVDSQVTMMFWYRQQPGQSLTLIATANQGSEATYESGFVIDKFPISRPNLTFSTLTVSNMSPEDSSIYLCSVRRDRAGTEAFFGQGTRLTVV.